A selection of T cell receptor beta chains follows, all from one sample in a study of blood T cell repertoires in COVID-19. Clones were sequenced by immunoSEQ multiplex PCR, and TCRdb holds only the in-frame ones, with some missing. The repertoire has about 54,000 clones, roughly 80% of them found once; the top ten carry approximately 5.7%. The sample was peripheral blood. These receptors were collected from an older woman with acute or convalescent COVID-19. Each CDR3 is given with its conserved first and last residue. Not every row has a clone size; where given, it reads once, few, many or a size class.

v_gene	abundance	j_gene	CDR3aa
TRBV5-1	-	TRBJ1-2	CASSLGQVLPAYGYTF
TRBV19	-	TRBJ2-1	CASSKPFSSYNEQFF
TRBV14	-	TRBJ1-2	CASSQQTGTGGSYGYTF
TRBV4-2	once	TRBJ2-1	CASSQDISNEQFF
TRBV6-5	-	TRBJ1-1	CASSYSWSGTGTEAFF
TRBV19	-	TRBJ2-3	CASSMFGLAGGRTDTQYF
TRBV7-8	-	TRBJ1-5	CASSLQHRGSNQPQHF
TRBV30	-	TRBJ2-5	CAFRDRGTQYF
TRBV19	-	TRBJ2-7	CASSPRQEIAAYEQYF
TRBV6-5	-	TRBJ1-5	CASRLGQGRNQPQHF
TRBV3-1/TRBV3-2	-	TRBJ2-3	CASSQSGGGTDTQYF
TRBV3-1/TRBV3-2	-	TRBJ2-3	CASSLGLSTDTQYF
TRBV6-6	few	TRBJ2-3	CASSYTYLDTQYF
TRBV18	-	TRBJ1-5	CASSPPSSRGPQPQHF
TRBV6-6	-	TRBJ1-5	CASAPPGQGWQPQHF
TRBV24-1	-	TRBJ2-3	CATSSGKAADTQYF
TRBV3-1/TRBV3-2	-	TRBJ1-6	CASCPMTGSSPLHF
TRBV19	-	TRBJ2-7	CASTLREGSVYEQYF
TRBV11-3	-	TRBJ2-5	CASSSFGETQYF
TRBV19	few	TRBJ1-4	CASSMGGGTNEKLFF
TRBV5-1	-	TRBJ2-2	CASSPSGRGTGELFF
TRBV7-2	-	TRBJ1-1	CASSSGQSNTEAFF
TRBV11-2	-	TRBJ2-3	CASSFARTSVGQNTQYF
TRBV12-3/TRBV12-4	-	TRBJ1-4	CASSWGLGEKLFF
TRBV19	-	TRBJ1-2	CASSRKTGIDGYTF
TRBV19	-	TRBJ1-5	CASSTLTGNQPQHF
TRBV4-2	-	TRBJ1-5	CASSQGPGEGGNQPQHF
TRBV5-1	-	TRBJ2-7	CASSLYGQGRDEQYF